The 30 T cell receptor beta chains below were found in one sample sequenced in a study of T cells in Graves' hyperthyroidism and ophthalmopathy. Authors of the study amplified TCR beta CDR3 regions from RNA transcripts. First-round RT-PCR targeting the TCR CDR3 was performed with the HTBI primer set. TCRdb reprocessed the multiplex PCR reads via MiXCR and lists one record per CDR3 protein. The sample comprises approximately 400,000 distinct CDR3 sequences, about 15% of which are singletons, and less than 15% rests with the top ten. The sequencing input was blood. Receptors were obtained from a woman aged 18-29 years with Graves' hyperthyroidism.

With respect to this clonotype: A much more abundant neighbour one base away suggests this may be a read error. V is TRBV2 and J is TRBJ1-4, with TRBD1 as a possible D gene (6 bases). This CDR3 has 13 residues. CDR1 is SNHLY and CDR2 is FYNNEI in the germline V gene. CDR3 region: CASNNRANEKLCF. The CDR3 DNA sequence: TGTGCCAGCAATAACAGGGCTAATGAAAAACTGTGTTTT.

This clonotype was seen repeatedly, ten times or more. The gene calls are TRBV6-1 and TRBJ2-7; no definite D call. The CDR3 contains 13 residues. Germline lookup yields CDR1 MNHNS and CDR2 SASEGT. Trimming left V 7 bases short and J 3 bases short, with 13 bases between. This CDR3 reads CASKSIFHYEQYF. The CDR3 DNA is TGTGCCAGCAAGTCAATTTTTCACTACGAGCAGTACTTC.

As for this clonotype: A much larger clone sits a single nucleotide away, making a read error possible. The gene calls are TRBV5-1 and TRBJ2-1, with D perhaps being TRBD1 or TRBD2 (5 bases each). CDR3 length equals 17 residues. The germline V gene encodes CDR1 SGHRS and CDR2 YFSETQ. The CDR3 DNA reads as TGCGCCAGCAGCTTAAGGGGATGGGGGTCCGACGACAATGTGCAGTTCTTC. It is translated as CASSLRGWGSDDNVQFF. The full variable domain, its missing parts supplied by reference TRBV5-1 and TRBJ2-1, is KAGVTQTPRYLIKTRGQQVTLSCSPISGHRSVSWYQQTPGQGLQFLFEYFSETQRNKGNFPGRFSGRQFSNSRSEMNVSTLELGDSALYLCASSLRGWGSDDNVQFFGPGTRLTVL.

The sample holds one count of this clonotype. This chain uses TRBV30 with TRBJ2-1; D is undetermined. The CDR3 spans 13 residues. CDR1 and CDR2 (germline): GTSNPN, SVGIG (reference sequence). V lost 0 bases and J 10 bases, leaving 13 bases between the germline ends. CDR3 amino acids: CAWSVLEEGEQFF. The CDR3 DNA sequence: TGTGCCTGGAGTGTACTCGAGGAAGGCGAGCAGTTCTTC.

Ten or more counts support this clonotype. CDR3 amino acids: CASSSGRIYEQYF. The CDR3 coding sequence is TGTGCCAGCAGCTCTGGACGGATCTACGAGCAGTACTTC. The chain is built from TRBV7-9 and TRBJ2-7; D gene unclear. The CDR3 is made up of 13 amino acids. Trimming left V 4 bases short and J 3 bases short, with 10 bases between. CDR1 and CDR2 (germline): SEHNR, FQNEAQ (reference sequence).

Many counts were recorded for this clonotype. This chain uses TRBV2 with TRBJ2-3; D perhaps matches TRBD2 (5 bases). Deletions cut 0 bases from V and 1 base from J, with 8 bases between. This CDR3 region has 15 residues. CDR1 is SNHLY, CDR2 FYNNEI, per germline. The CDR3 reads CASSEAGVGTDTQYF. DNA of the CDR3: TGTGCCAGCAGTGAAGCGGGAGTTGGCACAGATACGCAGTATTTT.

The rearrangement uses TRBV7-9 and TRBJ2-2, with no clear D. Trimming pared 5 bases from V and 0 bases from J, leaving 10 bases between. The CDR3 length is 15 residues. CDR1 SEHNR and CDR2 FQNEAQ come from the germline V gene (reference sequence). This CDR3 is CASSRRVANTGELFF. The CDR3 DNA sequence: TGTGCCAGCAGCAGACGGGTCGCGAACACCGGGGAGCTGTTTTTT.

The sample holds many counts of this clonotype. This chain uses TRBV12-3 or TRBV12-4 with TRBJ1-6; a possible D gene is TRBD1 (5 bases). The CDR3 has 15 residues. The V end lost 6 bases, the J end lost 4 bases, and 13 bases lay between the germline ends. CDR3 sequence: CASSQGPAYNSPLHF. CDR3 sequence (DNA): TGTGCCAGCAGCCAGGGTCCGGCGTATAATTCACCCCTCCACTTT.

This clonotype has just a few counts. This chain uses TRBV2 with TRBJ1-1, with no clear D. The CDR3 is made up of 14 amino acids. The V end was cut by 8 bases, the J end by 5 bases, with 18 bases between. The germline gives CDR1 SNHLY, CDR2 FYNNEI. The CDR3 coding sequence is TGTGCCAGCGGCTGGGGTCGCGGAGGGACTGAAGCTTTCTTT. Translated, it gives CASGWGRGGTEAFF.

Concerning this clonotype: Compared with germline, one end of the junction differs, possibly owing to a read error. The V and J genes are TRBV6-2 or TRBV6-3 and TRBJ2-1; 9 bases match TRBD1. Germline V gene data show CDR1 as MNHEY and CDR2 as SVGEGT. CDR3 length equals 13 residues. CDR3 DNA: TGTGCCAGCAGAGGGACAGGGATAGATGAGCAGTCCTTC. Its protein product is CASRGTGIDEQSF.

This clonotype was observed many times. The genes are TRBV2 and TRBJ1-1; D is unclear. Trimming cost V 3 bases and J 7 bases, with 15 bases left between them. This CDR3 is 14 amino acids long. Germline V CDR1 and CDR2: SNHLY, FYNNEI. CDR3 sequence: CASSDLRRKNEAFF. In DNA, the CDR3 is TGTGCCAGCAGTGATTTGCGCAGGAAGAATGAAGCTTTCTTT.

The chain is built from TRBV10-3 and TRBJ1-1; D is unclear. CDR1 ENHRY and CDR2 SYGVKD come from the germline V gene. There are 13 residues in the CDR3. Trimming removed 11 bases from V and 1 base from J, with 14 bases in between. Here the CDR3 DNA reads TGTGCCCCGCGGTGGGCCCCGAACACTGAAGCTTTCTTT. Translation: CAPRWAPNTEAFF.

This clonotype was observed a handful of times. This chain uses TRBV12-3 or TRBV12-4 with TRBJ1-3; D is undetermined. The CDR3 loop spans 12 amino acids. V was pared by 10 bases and J by 10 bases, with 17 bases between. CDR3 sequence (DNA): TGTGCCACCCGTCAAAAGTTTTGGACCATATATTTT. It translates to CATRQKFWTIYF.

The sample holds many counts of this clonotype. This chain joins TRBV7-2 and TRBJ2-1; 14 bases match TRBD2. This CDR3 comprises 18 residues. CDR1 SGHTA and CDR2 FQGNSA come from the germline V gene. V lost 2 bases and J lost 4; bases outside the gene matches: 7. As DNA, the CDR3 is TGTGCCAGCAGCTTATTCGGACTAGCGGGAGGACGATACAATGAGCAGTTCTTC. Amino acid sequence: CASSLFGLAGGRYNEQFF.

This clonotype was seen many times. The chain employs TRBV7-2 and TRBJ2-2; a weak D match, TRBD1 (6 bases). V was clipped by 1 base and J by 4 bases, with 7 bases between them. This CDR3 has 14 amino acids. Germline lookup yields CDR1 SGHTA and CDR2 FQGNSA. CDR3 coding DNA: TGTGCCAGCAGCTTAGAAGGGGGCACCGGGGAGCTGTTTTTT. This sequence encodes CASSLEGGTGELFF.

Ten or more counts support this clonotype. The rearrangement uses TRBV7-9 and TRBJ2-5, with 10 bases matching TRBD1. The V gene's germline CDR1 is SEHNR and CDR2 FQNEAQ (reference sequence). V was clipped by 5 bases and J by 5 bases; unmatched bases: 8. The CDR3 runs to 15 residues. The CDR3 is CASSPTRTGGETQYF. CDR3 nucleotides: TGTGCCAGCAGCCCCACCCGGACAGGGGGGGAGACCCAGTACTTC.

The chain recombines TRBV20-1 with TRBJ1-5; TRBD1 is a possible D gene (6 bases). Germline V gene lookup returns CDR1 DFQATT and CDR2 SNEGSKA (reference sequence). V shed 5 bases and J shed 4 bases, with 15 bases lying between them. The CDR3 length is 14 residues. The CDR3 nucleotides are TGCAGTGCTCATACGTTGGGGGCGAATCAGCCCCAGCATTTT. Amino acids: CSAHTLGANQPQHF.

A few counts support this clonotype. The chain uses TRBV27 and TRBJ2-7, with 10 bases lining up with TRBD1. V shed 8 bases, J shed 6 bases, and the junction held 4 bases outside the gene matches. The CDR3 has 12 residues. CDR1 and CDR2 (germline): MNHEY, SMNVEV (reference sequence). The CDR3 reads CASSTGGGEQYF. CDR3 in DNA: TGTGCCAGCTCGACAGGGGGCGGCGAGCAGTACTTC.

Ten or more counts support this clonotype. V is TRBV20-1 and J is TRBJ2-7; 10 nucleotides agree with TRBD2. The CDR3 is made up of 14 amino acids. Trimming at V came to 6 bases and at J to 3 bases, leaving 8 bases not matched to a gene. In germline, CDR1 is DFQATT, CDR2 SNEGSKA (reference sequence). Here the CDR3 reads CSAYRTSGHYEQYF. CDR3 bases: TGCAGTGCGTATAGGACTAGCGGACACTACGAGCAGTACTTC.

The chain links TRBV7-8 to TRBJ1-5, with a possible D match to TRBD1 (6 bases). V was clipped by 5 bases and J by 6 bases, with 14 bases between them. CDR1 is SGHVS and CDR2 is FQNEAQ in the germline V gene. This CDR3 has 14 residues. The CDR3 loop is CASSAEGGSQPQHF. The CDR3 bases are TGTGCCAGCAGCGCCGAGGGGGGCAGTCAGCCCCAGCATTTT.

This clonotype appeared many times. DNA for the CDR3: TGCAGCGCCGTAGGACAGGAGAACACTGAAGCTTTCTTT. Protein: CSAVGQENTEAFF. The rearrangement joins TRBV29-1 to TRBJ1-1; TRBD1 matches 7 bases. J lost 1 base, V lost 7 bases, and 6 bases had no gene match. There are 13 residues in the CDR3. From germline, CDR1 is SQVTM and CDR2 ANQGSEA.

This clonotype showed up many times. The V and J genes are TRBV11-3 and TRBJ2-2, with D possibly being TRBD1 (6 bases). CDR1 is SGHNT and CDR2 is YENEEA in the germline V gene. Trimming stripped 3 bases from V and 0 bases from J, with 14 bases between. The CDR3 totals 17 residues. DNA for the CDR3: TGTGCCAGCAGCTTGGGACAAACAGGGACGAACACCGGGGAGCTGTTTTTT. This encodes CASSLGQTGTNTGELFF.

This clonotype was detected ten times or more. V and J are TRBV29-1 and TRBJ2-6, with TRBD1 matching 10 bases. This CDR3 spans 15 amino acids. The germline gives CDR1 SQVTM, CDR2 ANQGSEA. V shed 4 bases and J 3 bases; nucleotides not matched to a gene: 3. The chain's CDR3 is CSVGQGAGGANVLTF. CDR3 nucleotide sequence: TGCAGCGTTGGACAGGGGGCGGGTGGGGCCAACGTCCTGACTTTC.

A few counts support this clonotype. The gene calls are TRBV20-1 and TRBJ2-4, with TRBD1 as a possible D gene (6 bases). V lost 1 base and J 8 bases, leaving 24 bases between the germline ends. The CDR3 contains 17 residues. Germline CDR1 is DFQATT and CDR2 is SNEGSKA (reference sequence). The CDR3 DNA sequence: TGCAGTGCTAGAGGGGGGCACAGCTCCCCAGGAAGGGACATTCAGTACTTC. Translating gives CSARGGHSSPGRDIQYF.

The chain is built from TRBV29-1 and TRBJ1-6; TRBD1 matches 10 bases. This CDR3 is built from 13 residues. Germline V CDR1 and CDR2: SQVTM, ANQGSEA. Trimming cost V 6 bases and J 7 bases; bases outside gene matches: 3. The CDR3 DNA reads TGCAGCGTGAGGACAGGGGGAAATTCACCCCTCCACTTT. It codes for CSVRTGGNSPLHF.

The sample holds a few counts of this clonotype. The chain is built from TRBV20-1 and TRBJ2-1; 16 bases agree with TRBD2. V lost 0 bases and J lost 4; bases outside the gene matches: 9. This CDR3 region has 19 residues. Per the germline V gene, CDR1 is DFQATT and CDR2 is SNEGSKA (reference sequence). CDR3 in amino acids: CSARDTGTSGGAYYNEQFF. CDR3 nucleotides: TGCAGTGCTAGAGATACCGGGACTAGCGGGGGGGCCTATTACAATGAGCAGTTCTTC.

This clonotype was counted many times. This chain joins TRBV7-2 and TRBJ2-1; the D is unclear. The CDR3 contains 12 residues. V was cut by 1 base and J by 10 bases, with 8 bases left in between. Germline V gives CDR1 SGHTA, CDR2 FQGNSA. The CDR3 sequence is CASSLDGREQFF. The CDR3 nucleotides read TGTGCCAGCAGCTTAGACGGCAGGGAGCAGTTCTTC.

Details on this clonotype: The junction does not match germline at one end; this may be a read error. The V gene is TRBV5-1, the J gene TRBJ2-5; 11 nucleotides agree with TRBD2. In germline, CDR1 is SGHRS, CDR2 YFSETQ. The CDR3 totals 18 residues. The CDR3 nucleotides are TGTGCCAGCAGCCTCGAACTAGCGGGAGTCCGTGGGACAGAGACCCAGTACTTC. Translated: CASSLELAGVRGTETQYF.

In its sample, this clonotype was seen a few times. This rearrangement joins TRBV2 to TRBJ1-2, with D perhaps TRBD1 (5 bases). Trimming removed 6 bases from V and 6 bases from J, with 17 bases in between. CDR1 is SNHLY and CDR2 is FYNNEI in the germline V gene. The CDR3 loop spans 14 amino acids. CDR3 nucleotide sequence: TGTGCCAGCAGCGTCGGGGCAACTTGGGATGGCTACACCTTC. Translation: CASSVGATWDGYTF.

The V gene is TRBV6-1, the J gene TRBJ1-3; D gene uncertain. The CDR3 has 16 amino acids. V was pared by 5 bases and J by 0 bases, with 14 bases between. Germline V gene lookup returns CDR1 MNHNS and CDR2 SASEGT. The CDR3 DNA reads as TGTGCCAGCAGTCTCGAACAGATAAGCTCTGGAAACACCATATATTTT. Translated, it gives CASSLEQISSGNTIYF.